This T cell receptor beta chain originates from a study of T cell responses to AZD1222 COVID-19 vaccine. Clones were sequenced by immunoSEQ multiplex PCR, and TCRdb holds only the in-frame ones, with some missing. This table holds about 110,000 clones, about 95% found once. Points from the study as a whole: AZD1222 recipients seropositive at baseline numbered only 6 or 7.

The CDR3 loop spans 16 amino acids. V was trimmed by 1 base and J by 5 bases, leaving 16 bases between them. Germline CDR1 and CDR2: SGHAT and FQNNGV. Comments on this clone: Its antigen is still unknown.

Sequenced here: peripheral blood, sampled 28 days after the second AZD1222 dose. The chain has TRBV11-2 and TRBJ2-3, with D perhaps given as TRBD1 or TRBD2 (5 bases each). The clonotype was recovered from an adult who received the AZD1222 COVID-19 vaccine. CDR3 in amino acids: CASSLAGTARGDTQYF. The CDR3 nucleotides read TGTGCCAGCAGCTTAGCGGGGACGGCCCGGGGAGATACGCAGTATTTT.